This T cell receptor beta chain was recorded in a study of blood T cell repertoires in COVID-19. Deletions cut 5 bases from V and 3 bases from J, with 10 bases between. From germline, CDR1 is SGHTA and CDR2 FQGNSA. CDR3 size: 13 residues. Repertoires were generated with immunoSEQ multiplex PCR, while TCRdb's copy carries only in-frame clones and drops some. The sample records about 280,000 clones, around 90% being singletons. Sequencing was carried out using PBMCs or T cells enriched from blood (not recorded which). V and J are TRBV7-2 and TRBJ1-1; D gene uncertain. The receptor's source is a woman aged 25 to 39 who had recovered from COVID-19. The CDR3 loop reads CASSPRRYTEAFF. DNA of the CDR3: TGTGCCAGCAGCCCTAGGCGTTACACTGAAGCTTTCTTT.